The T cell receptor (beta chain) under discussion was sequenced for a study of breast tumors, draining lymph nodes, adjacent tissues. Samples came from axillary lymph nodes draining the breast cancer. This clonotype was observed many times. Its antigen remains unidentified. Findings and caveats of the study: Compared with lymph nodes, tumors were less diverse; compared with nontumor tissue, more.

Trimming removed 1 base at V and 0 bases at J, with 12 bases between. Germline V CDR1 and CDR2: LGHNA, YSLEER. The CDR3 length is 16 residues. TCRdb reprocessed the multiplex PCR reads with MiXCR, giving one entry per CDR3 protein. The sample holds 200,000 or so distinct CDR3 sequences, approximately 31% seen once. The sequenced material came from axillary lymph node tissue. The source is a female donor with breast cancer. Some clones in this sample may be carry-over from other donors' samples. This chain uses TRBV4-3 with TRBJ1-2; D call uncertain. CDR3 nucleotides: TGCGCCAGCAGCCAAGGGCGATCAGCGACTAACTATGGCTACACCTTC. It is translated as CASSQGRSATNYGYTF.